Listed below are T cell receptor beta chains from one sample, sequenced in a study of shared clonotypes between healthy human individuals. The data were produced by immunoSEQ multiplex PCR, yet TCRdb's version contains in-frame clones alone and is incomplete. The sample holds about 2 million clones, less than 95% seen once. The material sequenced was naive CD8+ T cells sorted from blood. The receptors were gathered from a man younger than 30 in good health. The conserved cysteine and the conserved F or W are not part of the CDR3 here. The order of the fields is clone size, V gene, J gene, CDR3 protein. Not every row has a clone size; where given, it reads once, few, many or a size class.

>.|TRBV19|TRBJ2-7
ASSYNTGSYEQY
>.|TRBV13|TRBJ2-7
ASSLFGNYPGLAGDEQY
>.|TRBV11-2|TRBJ2-3
ASSLVPRGGPTDTQY
>.|TRBV9|TRBJ1-2
ASRSWTGDYGYT
>.|TRBV5-6|TRBJ2-7
ASSWDRSYEQY
>.|TRBV19|TRBJ2-7
ASSIDPLYEQY
>.|TRBV29-1|TRBJ1-4
SVRDDNEKLF
>.|TRBV13|TRBJ2-7
ASSFLAGSYEQY
>once|TRBV9|TRBJ1-3
ASSVRELAGNTIY
>.|TRBV6-5|TRBJ1-2
ASSMLTGYGYT
>.|TRBV4-3|TRBJ2-1
ASSQTPGTADEQF
>once|TRBV5-6|TRBJ1-2
ASSDSTGTGDGYT
>.|TRBV2|TRBJ2-7
ASLGTGGGHEQY
>.|TRBV13|TRBJ2-3
ASSLVAGSTDTQY
>.|TRBV28|TRBJ1-4
ASSSSQVVGPTNEKLF
>.|TRBV19|TRBJ2-7
ASSDRTGIYEQY
>.|TRBV30|TRBJ2-5
AWSMGGWETQY
>.|TRBV4-1|TRBJ2-3
ASSPLPGQYSTDTQY
>.|TRBV28|TRBJ1-3
ASSSRGDSTG
>.|TRBV27|TRBJ2-3
ASSSTGVRASTDTQY
>.|TRBV12-5|TRBJ1-2
ASGLATGSYGYT
>.|TRBV28|TRBJ2-1
ASSPLLTYNEQF
>.|TRBV21-1|TRBJ2-7
ASSRQGFSNYEQY
>.|TRBV29-1|TRBJ2-2
SVEAGGINTGELF
>.|TRBV7-2|TRBJ2-7
ASSPGLAGSSYEQY
>.|TRBV30|TRBJ2-6
ASPLESGANVLT
>.|TRBV28|TRBJ2-1
ASSLPAGEGVEQF
>once|TRBV30|TRBJ1-6
AWSEWTGNNSPLH
>.|TRBV11-3|TRBJ2-2
ASSLDQGAYTGELF
>.|TRBV6-5|TRBJ1-6
ASSYSAEINSPLH
>.|TRBV2|TRBJ1-6
ASSDWTYDSPLH
>.|TRBV27|TRBJ2-2
ASSPSYGELF
>.|TRBV7-9|TRBJ1-5
ASSSRGKDDQPQH
>.|TRBV27|TRBJ2-1
ASTRAGLSYNEQF
>.|TRBV9|TRBJ2-7
ASSVGESSYEQY
>.|TRBV2|TRBJ2-2
ASSDWRGQGELF
>few|TRBV19|TRBJ1-2
ASNTGYGYT
>.|TRBV7-2|TRBJ1-2
ASSPPFTLQGLGYGYT
>.|TRBV6-5|TRBJ2-7
ASSQGTAYEQY
>.|TRBV6-1|TRBJ2-3
ASSEGWVAGVPDTQY
>.|TRBV7-6|TRBJ1-1
ASSLAEGNTEAF
>.|TRBV7-9|TRBJ1-3
ASSLDLAGSLSGNTIY
>.|TRBV19|TRBJ1-2
ASSMPQIHRWSYT
>.|TRBV6-5|TRBJ1-2
ASSYSNPDMDGYT
>.|TRBV19|TRBJ2-5
ASSNIGGAQETQY
>.|TRBV11-2|TRBJ2-5
ASSLSAGGFETQY